The 28 T cell receptor beta chains presented below share a single source sample, sequenced in a study of technical replicates of blood from several donors. This table comes from immunoSEQ multiplex PCR, and its TCRdb copy is limited to in-frame clones, with some not included. Here the sample spans about 79,000 clones, more than 85% being singletons. What was sequenced was T cells isolated from PBMCs. These receptors were collected from a human donor in good health. Some clones in this sample may be carry-over from other donors' samples.

This rearrangement joins TRBV21-1 to TRBJ1-2. TRBV21-1 is a pseudogene segment. CDR3 size: 18 residues. The DNA for the CDR3 is TGTGCCAGCAGCAAAGCGCCTATGTCACGGAGGTGCCAAGGTGGCTACACCTTC. Translating gives CASSKAPMSRRCQGGYTF.

This rearrangement joins TRBV28 to TRBJ1-5, with D perhaps matching TRBD1 (5 bases). CDR3 length equals 18 residues. Germline assignment: CDR1 MDHEN and CDR2 SYDVKM. Deletions cut 1 base from V and 0 bases from J, with 16 bases between. DNA for the CDR3: TGTGCCAGCAGTTTATTGGCCAGGGTCGGTATTAGCAATCAGCCCCAGCATTTT. It encodes CASSLLARVGISNQPQHF. The whole variable domain, filled in from reference TRBV28 and TRBJ1-5, reads DVKVTQSSRYLVKRTGEKVFLECVQDMDHENMFWYRQDPGLGLRLIYFSYDVKMKEKGDIPEGYSVSREKKERFSLILESASTNQTSMYLCASSLLARVGISNQPQHFGDGTRLSIL.

The gene calls are TRBV6-5 and TRBJ2-5; D ambiguous. Germline V gene data show CDR1 as MNHEY and CDR2 as SVGAGI. Trimming cost V 5 bases and J 0 bases, with 10 bases left between them. The CDR3 loop spans 14 amino acids. The CDR3, as DNA: TGTGCCAGCAGTCCCAGTTTGTACCAAGAGACCCAGTACTTC. Its translation is CASSPSLYQETQYF.

V gene TRBV9 combines with J gene TRBJ2-1; unclear D gene. Per the germline V gene, CDR1 is SGDLS and CDR2 is YYNGEE. Trimming shortened V by 3 bases and J by 8 bases, and 12 bases separated the two germline ends. The CDR3 contains 13 residues. The CDR3 loop reads CASSGSRSHEQFF. The CDR3 DNA reads as TGTGCCAGCAGCGGGAGCCGCTCTCATGAGCAGTTCTTC.

This clone was recorded once. This sequence joins TRBV19 and TRBJ2-1, with 9 bases lining up with TRBD2. The V gene end was trimmed by 4 bases and the J gene end by 8 bases; junction bases not matched to a gene: 9. This CDR3 contains 15 residues. Germline CDR1 LNHDA, CDR2 SQIVND (reference sequence). The CDR3: CASSTGTSRIDEQFF. The CDR3 nucleotides are TGTGCCAGTAGTACAGGGACTAGCAGGATCGATGAGCAGTTCTTC.

The rearrangement uses TRBV7-2 and TRBJ2-1; D may be TRBD2 (5 bases). The CDR3 runs to 13 residues. CDR1 is SGHTA, CDR2 FQGNSA, per germline. V was trimmed by 1 base and J by 5 bases, leaving 6 bases between them. Here the CDR3 reads CASSLDGNNEQFF. DNA of the CDR3: TGTGCCAGCAGCTTAGACGGGAACAATGAGCAGTTCTTC.

This clone occurred once. CDR3 DNA: TGTGCCAGCAGGGGAGGGGGCAATGAGCAGTTCTTC. Amino acids: CASRGGGNEQFF. The chain links TRBV9 to TRBJ2-1, with D maybe TRBD2 (7 bases). There are 12 residues in the CDR3. Trimming removed 5 bases at V and 6 bases at J, with 9 bases between. From germline, CDR1 is SGDLS and CDR2 YYNGEE.

The V gene is TRBV19, the J gene TRBJ1-1; D is undetermined. This CDR3 spans 14 amino acids. Trimming removed 5 bases from V and 1 base from J, with 11 bases in between. Germline V gene data show CDR1 as LNHDA and CDR2 as SQIVND (reference sequence). The CDR3 region has the DNA TGTGCCAGTAGTCCACGGGGTGAGAACACTGAAGCTTTCTTT. It translates to CASSPRGENTEAFF. Full variable domain (rest looked up from reference TRBV19 and TRBJ1-1): DGGITQSPKYLFRKEGQNVTLSCEQNLNHDAMYWYRQDPGQGLRLIYYSQIVNDFQKGDIAEGYSVSREKKESFPLTVTSAQKNPTAFYLCASSPRGENTEAFFGQGTRLTVV.

The chain links TRBV6-5 to TRBJ2-7; TRBD1 matches at 7 bases. The germline gives CDR1 MNHEY, CDR2 SVGAGI. This CDR3 has 16 amino acids. Trimming took 4 bases from V and 2 from J; bases not matched to a gene: 11. CDR3 sequence reads: CASSLSTGETTYEQYF. The CDR3, as DNA: TGTGCCAGCAGTTTATCCACAGGGGAGACAACCTACGAGCAGTACTTC.

V usage is TRBV19 and J usage is TRBJ2-7; D is undetermined. The V end was cut by 3 bases, the J end by 3 bases, with 15 bases between. This CDR3 has 15 residues. In germline, CDR1 is LNHDA, CDR2 SQIVND (reference sequence). For the CDR3, the DNA is TGTGCCAGTAGTATCGAGCGCGAAACGATCTACGAGCAGTACTTC. It specifies CASSIERETIYEQYF.

This chain uses TRBV13 with TRBJ2-3; D call uncertain. Germline loops: CDR1 PRHDT, CDR2 FYEKMQ (reference sequence). The length of the CDR3 is 14 residues. V was trimmed by 1 base and J by 3 bases, leaving 8 bases between them. The CDR3 spells CASSLALSTDTQYF. Written as DNA, the CDR3 is TGTGCCAGCAGCTTAGCCCTATCGACAGATACGCAGTATTTT.

V is TRBV7-9 and J is TRBJ2-7; the D gene is possibly TRBD2 (5 bases). Trimming took off 3 bases at V and 3 bases at J, with 12 bases between the two ends. The CDR3 consists of 14 residues. Per the germline V gene, CDR1 is SEHNR and CDR2 is FQNEAQ (reference sequence). The CDR3 sequence: CASSFTFGNYEQYF. For the CDR3, the DNA is TGTGCCAGCAGCTTTACGTTCGGGAACTACGAGCAGTACTTC.

The J gene is TRBJ1-3, the V gene TRBV6-6; TRBD1 aligns across 9 bases. V shed 11 bases and J 0 bases; nucleotides not matched to a gene: 2. This CDR3 comprises 13 residues. Germline CDR1 reads MNHNY; CDR2 reads SVGAGI (reference sequence). The CDR3 sequence is CAGTGSSGNTIYF. DNA of the CDR3: TGTGCCGGGACAGGGAGCTCTGGAAACACCATATATTTT.

The chain uses TRBV27 and TRBJ2-3, with 10 bases fitting TRBD2. Germline V gene data show CDR1 as MNHEY and CDR2 as SMNVEV (reference sequence). V lost 8 bases and J lost 0; bases outside the gene matches: 5. The CDR3 has 15 amino acids. DNA for the CDR3: TGTGCCAGCGGGGTAGCGGGAGGAAGCACAGATACGCAGTATTTT. Its protein is CASGVAGGSTDTQYF.

V is TRBV29-1 and J is TRBJ2-7; TRBD1 agrees at 7 bases. This CDR3 region has 14 residues. CDR1 and CDR2 (germline): SQVTM, ANQGSEA. V gave up 5 bases and J gave up 4 bases; unmatched junction bases: 11. The CDR3 nucleotides are TGCAGCGTTCTCAGGGGGTCCCCTCCTTACGAGCAGTACTTC. The encoded protein is CSVLRGSPPYEQYF.

This rearrangement joins TRBV27 to TRBJ2-1, with 10 positions matching TRBD2. Looked up from germline, CDR1 is MNHEY and CDR2 is SMNVEV (reference sequence). Losses at the gene ends were 8 bases for V and 4 bases for J; bases not matched to a gene: 5. The CDR3 is 14 amino acids. The CDR3 is CASFSGRHYNEQFF. The CDR3 coding sequence is TGTGCCAGCTTTAGCGGGAGGCATTACAATGAGCAGTTCTTC.

In its sample, this clone was seen a few times. This chain uses TRBV18 with TRBJ2-7, with 11 bases aligning to TRBD2. This CDR3 spans 14 amino acids. Germline-derived CDR1 and CDR2 are KGHSH and LQKENI. V shed 5 bases and J 5 bases; nucleotides not matched to a gene: 5. The CDR3 DNA is TGTGCCAGCTCAACACTAGCGGGAGTCAACGAGCAGTACTTC. Its translation is CASSTLAGVNEQYF.

This clone was detected only once. The V gene is TRBV4-1, the J gene TRBJ1-2; D may be TRBD1 (6 bases). Between the trimmed V and J ends, which lost 3 bases and 2 bases, there was a span of 10 bases. The CDR3 sequence is 14 residues long. Per the germline V gene, CDR1 is MGHRA and CDR2 is YSYEKL. CDR3 region: CASSQGARNYGYTF. In nucleotides, the CDR3 is TGCGCCAGCAGCCAGGGGGCGCGGAACTATGGCTACACCTTC.

V gene TRBV19 combines with J gene TRBJ1-5; no clear D. Trimming took off 4 bases at V and 7 bases at J, with 11 bases between the two ends. The CDR3 is 13 residues long. Germline assignment: CDR1 LNHDA and CDR2 SQIVND (reference sequence). DNA of the CDR3: TGTGCCAGTAGTAGTCGGGGATTACAGCCCCAGCATTTT. This translates into CASSSRGLQPQHF.

The V call is TRBV30, the J call TRBJ1-2; no reliable D call. Trimming stripped 0 bases from V and 7 bases from J, with 12 bases between. The germline V gene has CDR1 GTSNPN and CDR2 SVGIG (reference sequence). This CDR3 is built from 13 residues. The CDR3 sequence: CAWSVLGRGGYTF. The CDR3 DNA reads as TGTGCCTGGAGTGTGTTAGGGCGGGGTGGCTACACCTTC.

The chain links TRBV14 to TRBJ1-2; no clear D gene. Germline CDR1 SGHDN, CDR2 FVKESK. The CDR3 consists of 15 residues. The ends were cut back, 4 bases at V and 4 bases at J, with 16 bases in the middle. As DNA, the CDR3 is TGTGCCAGCAGCCCCGAGGGTATAGGGATCTATGGCTACACCTTC. Its translation: CASSPEGIGIYGYTF.

This clone has just one count. The chain employs TRBV2 and TRBJ1-1, with D maybe TRBD1 (5 bases). The V gene's germline CDR1 is SNHLY and CDR2 FYNNEI. V dropped 10 bases and J dropped 1 base, with 13 bases sitting between them. The CDR3 sequence is 13 residues long. The CDR3 DNA reads as TGTGCCACCTCGGGACTGCGGAACACTGAAGCTTTCTTT. The encoded protein is CATSGLRNTEAFF.

The chain has TRBV4-3 and TRBJ2-2, with D perhaps matching TRBD2 (5 bases). The CDR3 consists of 15 residues. In germline, CDR1 is LGHNA, CDR2 YSLEER. The V end lost 4 bases, the J end lost 4 bases, and 13 bases lay between the germline ends. The CDR3 bases are TGCGCCAGCAGCCTCGGTGGAGCGGCCACCGGGGAGCTGTTTTTT. This codes for CASSLGGAATGELFF.

V and J are TRBV6-6 and TRBJ2-5; D is perhaps TRBD2 (6 bases). CDR3 length equals 15 residues. CDR1 and CDR2 from the germline V gene are MNHNY and SVGAGI (reference sequence). V was shortened by 5 bases and J by 7 bases, with 20 bases between the two germline ends. CDR3 loop: CASSIRLDPGGTQYF. In DNA, the CDR3 is TGTGCCAGCAGTATAAGACTAGACCCCGGGGGGACCCAGTACTTC.

This chain joins TRBV11-2 and TRBJ2-2, with TRBD2 as a possible D gene (5 bases). Looked up from germline, CDR1 is SGHAT and CDR2 is FQNNGV. This CDR3 comprises 16 residues. Trimming took off 1 base at V and 6 bases at J, with 15 bases between the two ends. Here the CDR3 DNA reads TGTGCCAGCAGCTTAGTTCCTAGCTGGGAATCCGGGGAGCTGTTTTTT. Its translation: CASSLVPSWESGELFF.

V usage is TRBV30 and J usage is TRBJ1-1; D may be TRBD1 (5 bases). The CDR3 covers 14 residues. Trimming removed 2 bases at V and 4 bases at J, with 14 bases between. Germline lookup yields CDR1 GTSNPN and CDR2 SVGIG (reference sequence). The CDR3 sequence is CAWSHLGGATEAFF. The CDR3 DNA reads as TGTGCCTGGAGTCACCTCGGGGGAGCCACTGAAGCTTTCTTT.

The CDR3 bases are TGTGCCAGTAGTAAGGGGTCCTACAATGAGCAGTTCTTC. Translation gives CASSKGSYNEQFF. The rearrangement uses TRBV19 and TRBJ2-1; D may be TRBD1 (5 bases). This CDR3 contains 13 residues. V dropped 4 bases and J dropped 1 base, with 5 bases sitting between them. Looked up from germline, CDR1 is LNHDA and CDR2 is SQIVND (reference sequence). The variable domain in full, with the rest retrieved from reference TRBV19 and TRBJ2-1, is DGGITQSPKYLFRKEGQNVTLSCEQNLNHDAMYWYRQDPGQGLRLIYYSQIVNDFQKGDIAEGYSVSREKKESFPLTVTSAQKNPTAFYLCASSKGSYNEQFFGPGTRLTVL.

The V gene is TRBV2, the J gene TRBJ1-1, with TRBD1 as a possible D gene (6 bases). V dropped 0 bases and J dropped 4 bases, with 12 bases sitting between them. Germline loops: CDR1 SNHLY, CDR2 FYNNEI. The CDR3 sequence is 15 residues long. The CDR3 loop is CASSEAGGPSTEAFF. The CDR3, as DNA: TGTGCCAGCAGTGAAGCGGGGGGGCCCAGCACTGAAGCTTTCTTT.